This passage covers 26 T cell receptor beta chains from one sample sequenced in a study of shared T cell receptors in the human thymus. Clones were read by immunoSEQ multiplex PCR, and TCRdb kept only the in-frame ones, dropping some. The table has about 660,000 clones, 88% seen once. The same specimen was also included in a second study, on human thymus T cells.

Source material: thymocytes. Source of these receptors: a boy in the first two years of life with a congenital heart defect.

This clone was picked up one time. The CDR3 nucleotides read TGTGCCACCAGCAGTTTAAAACCTGCGAACTATGGCTACACCTTC. Its translation is CATSSLKPANYGYTF. The chain is built from TRBV15 and TRBJ1-2; unclear D gene. The V end was cut by 3 bases, the J end by 2 bases, with 13 bases between. The CDR3 consists of 15 residues. CDR1 is LNHNV, CDR2 YYDKDF, per germline (reference sequence).

This chain uses TRBV27 with TRBJ2-2; D is possibly TRBD1 (6 bases). The V gene's germline CDR1 is MNHEY and CDR2 SMNVEV (reference sequence). V lost 4 bases to trimming and J lost 0 bases, with 21 bases between them. The CDR3 length is 19 residues. The CDR3 DNA reads TGTGCCAGCAGTTCAGGAGACAGGACGACAATAGCGAACACCGGGGAGCTGTTTTTT. Its translation is CASSSGDRTTIANTGELFF.

The chain employs TRBV19 and TRBJ2-3; 8 nucleotides align to TRBD2. The CDR3 is 15 amino acids. Germline CDR1 LNHDA, CDR2 SQIVND (reference sequence). V shed 3 bases, J shed 4 bases, and the junction held 6 bases outside the gene matches. The CDR3 DNA reads as TGTGCCAGTAGTATGAGGCGGGAGGCTTCAGATACGCAGTATTTT. It yields the protein CASSMRREASDTQYF.

The chain couples TRBV5-6 to TRBJ1-5; D gene uncertain. The V gene lost 1 base and the J gene lost 4 bases, with 12 bases spanning the gap. This CDR3 has 15 residues. Germline V CDR1 and CDR2: SGHDT, YYEEEE. CDR3 residues: CASSLWEEGNQPQHF. As DNA, the CDR3 is TGTGCCAGCAGCTTGTGGGAGGAGGGTAATCAGCCCCAGCATTTT.

This chain uses TRBV4-3 with TRBJ2-3; no clear D gene. Germline V gives CDR1 LGHNA, CDR2 YSLEER. Trimming removed 0 bases from V and 4 bases from J, with 5 bases in between. The CDR3 runs to 13 residues. CDR3 sequence reads: CASSQEDSDTQYF. The CDR3 DNA reads TGCGCCAGCAGCCAAGAAGACTCAGATACGCAGTATTTT.

This clone occurred once. The rearrangement joins TRBV6-4 to TRBJ2-7; 9 bases agree with TRBD2. Per the germline V gene, CDR1 is MRHNA and CDR2 is SNTAGT. CDR3 length equals 15 residues. With V trimmed by 3 bases and J by 6 bases, 9 bases remained unmatched. DNA for the CDR3: TGTGCCAGCAGTGAAACGGGACTAGCCTCAAGCGAGCAGTACTTC. Residues: CASSETGLASSEQYF.

The chain joins TRBV7-6 to TRBJ1-1, with a weak D call TRBD1 (6 bases). The CDR3 covers 18 residues. CDR1 and CDR2 (germline): SGHVS, FNYEAQ. Trimming cost V 5 bases and J 4 bases, with 26 bases left between them. The CDR3 DNA is TGTGCCAGCAGCCCAATACGGACAGACCCGATTAAAGGCACTGAAGCTTTCTTT. This translates into CASSPIRTDPIKGTEAFF.

CDR3 amino acids: CASSLFRLAGAGEQYF. In nucleotides, the CDR3 is TGTGCCAGCAGCTTATTCCGACTAGCGGGAGCGGGCGAGCAGTACTTC. This chain joins TRBV7-9 and TRBJ2-7, with 12 positions matching TRBD2. The CDR3 totals 16 residues. Germline V gene data show CDR1 as SEHNR and CDR2 as FQNEAQ (reference sequence). Losses at the gene ends were 2 bases for V and 6 bases for J; bases not matched to a gene: 8.

The CDR3 DNA reads as TGCGCCAGCAGCCAAGGAGCAGCGGGGTACGAGCAGTACTTC. Translated, it gives CASSQGAAGYEQYF. The genes are TRBV4-3 and TRBJ2-7; 7 bases match TRBD2. Germline CDR1 LGHNA, CDR2 YSLEER. This CDR3 region has 14 residues. V lost 1 base, J lost 4 bases, and 4 bases stayed unmatched.

The chain couples TRBV14 to TRBJ2-7, with 10 nucleotides matching TRBD2. J gave up 2 bases and V 4 bases, and 8 bases lay outside the gene matches. In germline, CDR1 is SGHDN, CDR2 FVKESK. This CDR3 comprises 16 residues. The CDR3 DNA follows: TGTGCCAGCAGCCCCAGGGGTCTAGCGGGGGCCTACGAGCAGTACTTC. Protein sequence: CASSPRGLAGAYEQYF.

The sample holds one count of this clone. This chain joins TRBV19 and TRBJ2-7; 11 nucleotides match TRBD2. The CDR3 is 18 amino acids. Trimming removed 3 bases from V and 2 bases from J; junction bases left unmatched: 12. Germline CDR1 LNHDA, CDR2 SQIVND (reference sequence). CDR3 amino acids: CASSICLAGGHSPYEQYF. In DNA, the CDR3 is TGTGCCAGTAGTATCTGTCTAGCGGGAGGCCATTCTCCCTACGAGCAGTACTTC.

The CDR3 DNA reads as TGTGCCAGCAGCTCCGGACAGGGTAGGACCGGGGAGCTGTTTTTT. It specifies CASSSGQGRTGELFF. The J gene is TRBJ2-2, the V gene TRBV7-6; 8 bases are shared with TRBD1. V lost 4 bases, J lost 5 bases, and 6 bases stayed unmatched. The germline V gene has CDR1 SGHVS and CDR2 FNYEAQ. The length of the CDR3 is 15 residues.

The rearrangement links TRBV28 to TRBJ2-1, with 9 bases identical to TRBD2. V was clipped by 7 bases and J by 0 bases; unmatched bases: 16. In germline, CDR1 is MDHEN, CDR2 SYDVKM. The CDR3 covers 19 residues. The CDR3 DNA is TGTGCCAGCAAACCAGAGGCTAGCGGGAAGCAAAGCTCCTACAATGAGCAGTTCTTC. Its protein product is CASKPEASGKQSSYNEQFF.

The chain is built from TRBV28 and TRBJ2-1, with 13 bases matching TRBD2. Germline CDR1 and CDR2: MDHEN and SYDVKM. CDR3 length equals 17 residues. V dropped 6 bases and J dropped 3; count of bases not matched to a gene: 8. The CDR3 coding sequence is TGTGCCAGCAGCCAACTAGCGGGAGGGGGCATCTACAATGAGCAGTTCTTC. Residues: CASSQLAGGGIYNEQFF.

This clone was detected a few times. The J gene is TRBJ2-1, the V gene TRBV7-6; unclear D gene. V dropped 3 bases and J dropped 7 bases, with 10 bases sitting between them. CDR3 length: 13 residues. CDR1 is SGHVS and CDR2 is FNYEAQ in the germline V gene. This CDR3 is CASSLSSPNEQFF. CDR3 bases: TGTGCCAGCAGCTTGAGCTCCCCTAATGAGCAGTTCTTC.

The gene calls are TRBV14 and TRBJ2-1, with TRBD1 matching 8 bases. The CDR3 is 16 amino acids. V trimming: 0 bases; J trimming: 5 bases; junction bases outside the gene matches: 6. The germline CDR1 and CDR2 sequences are SGHDN and FVKESK. The CDR3 loop is CASSQEETGVHNEQFF. CDR3 bases: TGTGCCAGCAGCCAAGAAGAGACAGGGGTCCACAATGAGCAGTTCTTC. The variable domain in full, with the rest retrieved from reference TRBV14 and TRBJ2-1, is EAGVTQFPSHSVIEKGQTVTLRCDPISGHDNLYWYRRVMGKEIKFLLHFVKESKQDESGMPNNRFLAERTGGTYSTLKVQPAELEDSGVYFCASSQEETGVHNEQFFGPGTRLTVL.

This clone was seen once. The rearrangement uses TRBV18 and TRBJ2-3; TRBD2 agrees at 9 bases. CDR1 and CDR2 (germline): KGHSH, LQKENI. The CDR3 has 16 residues. V was clipped by 5 bases and J by 4 bases; unmatched bases: 10. The CDR3: CASSSTRASGADTQYF. DNA for the CDR3: TGTGCCAGCTCATCCACACGGGCTAGCGGGGCAGATACGCAGTATTTT.

The chain combines TRBV19 with TRBJ2-2; perhaps TRBD2 as D (6 bases). The CDR3 has 15 amino acids. Germline V gene lookup returns CDR1 LNHDA and CDR2 SQIVND (reference sequence). V lost 5 bases to trimming and J lost 5 bases, with 15 bases between them. CDR3 sequence reads: CASSPGRGKTGELFF. The DNA of the CDR3 is TGTGCCAGTAGTCCCGGCCGGGGGAAGACCGGGGAGCTGTTTTTT. Supplemented by reference TRBV19 and TRBJ2-2, the full variable domain reads DGGITQSPKYLFRKEGQNVTLSCEQNLNHDAMYWYRQDPGQGLRLIYYSQIVNDFQKGDIAEGYSVSREKKESFPLTVTSAQKNPTAFYLCASSPGRGKTGELFFGEGSRLTVL.

The chain couples TRBV2 to TRBJ2-3, with D possibly being TRBD2 (5 bases). Germline CDR1 and CDR2: SNHLY and FYNNEI. Trimming stripped 0 bases from V and 8 bases from J, with 12 bases between. The CDR3 is made up of 14 amino acids. The CDR3 protein is CASSEASRGGTQYF. CDR3 DNA: TGTGCCAGCAGTGAAGCATCCAGAGGAGGTACGCAGTATTTT.

The chain carries TRBV19 and TRBJ1-1; TRBD1 matches 7 bases. This CDR3 region has 16 residues. Germline V gene data show CDR1 as LNHDA and CDR2 as SQIVND (reference sequence). The V and J ends lost 6 bases and 6 bases, in that order; junction bases with no gene match: 16. The CDR3, as DNA: TGTGCCAGTAGCCCCCCCGACCGACAGGGCCAAGCTGAAGCTTTCTTT. Protein: CASSPPDRQGQAEAFF.

The V call is TRBV4-2, the J call TRBJ2-5, with D possibly matching TRBD1 (5 bases). The ends were cut back, 0 bases at V and 2 bases at J, with 10 bases in the middle. The CDR3 contains 15 residues. The V gene's germline CDR1 is LGHNA and CDR2 YNFKEQ. For the CDR3, the DNA is TGTGCCAGCAGCCAAGATCTTGACAGACAAGAGACCCAGTACTTC. Its protein product is CASSQDLDRQETQYF.

The rearrangement joins TRBV11-3 to TRBJ2-7; possibly TRBD1 for D (6 bases). This CDR3 has 15 residues. Trimming removed 1 base at V and 2 bases at J, with 12 bases between. Germline assignment: CDR1 SGHNT and CDR2 YENEEA. The CDR3 DNA follows: TGTGCCAGCAGCTTAGGGGGGACACCTACCTACGAGCAGTACTTC. Protein: CASSLGGTPTYEQYF.

J is TRBJ2-1 and V is TRBV7-9; no definite D call. This CDR3 region has 14 residues. V was pared by 8 bases and J by 5 bases, with 16 bases between. CDR1 SEHNR and CDR2 FQNEAQ come from the germline V gene (reference sequence). The CDR3 region is CASSHSLVNNEQFF. CDR3 sequence (DNA): TGTGCCAGCTCCCATAGTCTGGTCAACAATGAGCAGTTCTTC.

The gene calls are TRBV20-1 and TRBJ2-5; TRBD1 matches at 8 bases. From germline, CDR1 is DFQATT and CDR2 SNEGSKA (reference sequence). The CDR3 is 11 residues long. The CDR3 loop is CGRTGLETQYF. The CDR3 nucleotides are TGCGGTCGGACAGGGCTAGAGACCCAGTACTTC.

The CDR3: CASSQVKASGRPDTQYF. The CDR3 DNA sequence: TGTGCCAGCAGCCAAGTTAAGGCTAGCGGGAGACCTGATACGCAGTATTTT. The chain couples TRBV4-2 to TRBJ2-3; 10 positions match TRBD2. CDR3 length: 17 amino acids. Germline values: CDR1 LGHNA, CDR2 YNFKEQ. After removal of 1 base from V and 6 bases from J, the junction contained 10 bases not matched to a gene.

V is TRBV5-4 and J is TRBJ2-6; the match to TRBD1 covers 7 bases. CDR1 and CDR2 from the germline V gene are SGHNT and YYREEE (reference sequence). J gave up 0 bases and V 4 bases, and 10 bases lay outside the gene matches. This CDR3 region has 18 residues. The CDR3 reads CASSDGTDLCSGANVLTF. The CDR3, as DNA: TGTGCCAGCAGCGATGGGACAGACCTCTGCTCTGGGGCCAACGTCCTGACTTTC.